A selection of T cell receptor beta chains follows, all from one sample in a study of CD8+CD57+ T cells in acquired aplastic anemia. One entry per CDR3 protein, called by TCRdb with MiXCR from the reads. The repertoire holds 75,000 to 100,000 distinct CDR3 sequences, with around 62% as singletons. The material sequenced was sorted CD4+, CD8+, or CD8+CD57+ T cells (not recorded which) from PBMCs. These receptors were taken from a human donor with aplastic anemia. CDR3s include the opening cysteine and the closing phenylalanine or tryptophan. D genes are given only for firm matches. Some rows mark clone size as missing; the rest say once, few, many or name a class of expanded clone.

V gene	D gene	clone size	CDR3 length	J gene	CDR3 protein	CDR3 DNA
TRBV7-9	-	-	14	TRBJ2-7	CASSLAERVHEQYF	TGTGCCAGCAGCTTAGCTGAGCGGGTTCACGAGCAGTACTTC
TRBV15	-	-	15	TRBJ2-7	CATSPRIDSSYEQYF	TGTGCCACCAGCCCAAGGATCGATAGCTCCTACGAGCAGTACTTC
TRBV5-1	-	-	15	TRBJ1-6	CASSPSRGEGSPLHF	TGCGCCAGCAGCCCAAGTCGTGGTGAGGGTTCACCCCTCCACTTT
TRBV2	-	-	15	TRBJ2-3	CASTRLARGTDTQYF	TGTGCCAGCACCAGGTTAGCACGCGGCACAGATACGCAGTATTTT
TRBV27	TRBD2	many	15	TRBJ2-1	CASSLTSGGNNEQFF	TGTGCCAGCAGCCTGACTAGCGGGGGAAACAATGAGCAGTTCTTC
TRBV20-1	TRBD1	-	16	TRBJ2-7	CSARGRLDRSSYEQYF	TGCAGTGCTAGAGGCCGTCTGGACAGGAGCTCCTACGAGCAGTACTTC
TRBV6-4	-	once	13	TRBJ1-2	CASSEITGSGYTF	TGTGCCAGCAGTGAGATTACAGGGAGCGGCTACACCTTC
TRBV10-3	-	-	15	TRBJ1-5	CAISRGQTPNQPQHF	TGTGCCATCAGCAGAGGACAGACCCCCAATCAGCCCCAGCATTTT
TRBV2	-	-	13	TRBJ2-3	CASSRRGGDTQYF	TGTGCCAGCAGTCGCAGGGGCGGCGATACGCAGTATTTT
TRBV4-1	TRBD1	many	16	TRBJ1-3	CASSHNTGDSGNTIYF	TGCGCCAGCAGCCACAATACAGGGGACTCTGGAAACACCATATATTTT
TRBV20-1	TRBD1	-	13	TRBJ1-5	CSARETGNQPQHF	TGCAGTGCTAGAGAGACAGGGAATCAGCCCCAGCATTTT
TRBV7-9	-	-	13	TRBJ1-2	CASSSMDLYGYTF	TGTGCCAGCAGCTCGATGGACCTCTATGGCTACACCTTC
TRBV29-1	TRBD1	-	13	TRBJ2-7	CSVEGDRAYEQYF	TGCAGCGTTGAAGGGGACAGGGCCTACGAGCAGTACTTC
TRBV2	-	-	13	TRBJ1-1	CASVAELNTEAFF	TGTGCCAGCGTTGCAGAGTTGAACACTGAAGCTTTCTTT
TRBV29-1	-	-	13	TRBJ1-3	CSVVQNSGNTIYF	TGCAGCGTTGTGCAGAACTCTGGAAACACCATATATTTT
TRBV7-8	-	-	13	TRBJ2-5	CASSPSFGETQYF	TGTGCCAGCAGCCCATCCTTCGGGGAGACCCAGTACTTC
TRBV10-3	TRBD2	-	16	TRBJ2-2	CAIFTSGGADTGELFF	TGTGCCATCTTCACAAGCGGGGGGGCCGACACCGGGGAGCTGTTTTTT
TRBV5-1	-	-	13	TRBJ2-7	CASSLGSLYEQYF	TGCGCCAGCAGCTTGGGCAGCCTCTACGAGCAGTACTTC
TRBV20-1	TRBD1	few	11	TRBJ1-2	CSASGGQGYTF	TGCAGTGCCTCAGGGGGCCAGGGCTACACCTTC
TRBV20-1	-	-	13	TRBJ1-1	CSTLAPEGTEAFF	TGCAGTACATTGGCCCCGGAGGGGACTGAAGCTTTCTTT
TRBV29-1	TRBD1	-	12	TRBJ1-2	CSGRTGGYGYTF	TGCAGCGGTAGGACAGGCGGTTATGGCTACACCTTC
TRBV20-1	-	few	15	TRBJ2-7	CSAALSSGGGNEQYF	TGCAGTGCCGCACTTAGTAGCGGAGGCGGGAACGAGCAGTACTTC
TRBV29-1	-	-	14	TRBJ2-7	CSVEDSRGSYEQYF	TGCAGCGTCGAAGATAGTCGGGGCTCCTACGAGCAGTACTTC
TRBV10-2	-	few	15	TRBJ2-3	CASSEVAYRWYTQYF	TGCGCCAGCAGTGAGGTGGCGTATCGGTGGTATACGCAGTATTTT
TRBV10-3	TRBD1	-	14	TRBJ2-5	CAISQTGGRETQYF	TGTGCCATCAGTCAAACAGGGGGGCGGGAGACCCAGTACTTC
TRBV4-1	-	many	15	TRBJ1-5	CASSQPTQTGQPQHF	TGCGCCAGCAGCCAACCCACACAAACGGGGCAGCCCCAGCATTTT
TRBV10-3	TRBD2	many	15	TRBJ2-7	CASSEYSGVQYEQYF	TGTGCCAGCAGTGAGTATAGCGGGGTACAATACGAGCAGTACTTC
TRBV2	-	few	14	TRBJ1-6	CASSEWQGNSPLHF	TGTGCCAGCAGTGAATGGCAGGGCAATTCACCCCTCCACTTT
TRBV7-9	TRBD2	many	15	TRBJ2-7	CASSLASAGAYEQYF	TGTGCCAGCAGCTTAGCTTCCGCGGGGGCCTACGAGCAGTACTTC
TRBV20-1	TRBD1	-	14	TRBJ2-7	CSARAGQGIVEQYF	TGCAGTGCTAGGGCGGGACAGGGGATAGTCGAGCAGTACTTC
TRBV7-9	-	-	14	TRBJ1-1	CASSFGTKKGEAFF	TGTGCCAGCAGCTTCGGGACCAAAAAGGGTGAAGCTTTCTTT
TRBV5-1	TRBD1	-	14	TRBJ2-7	CASSPGTGPYEQYF	TGCGCCAGCAGCCCCGGGACAGGGCCCTACGAGCAGTACTTC
TRBV24-1	-	few	14	TRBJ2-3	CATSAGLSTDTQYF	TGTGCCACCAGTGCAGGGCTTAGCACAGATACGCAGTATTTT
TRBV2	-	few	12	TRBJ2-7	CASSGTSYEQYF	TGTGCCAGCAGTGGGACCTCCTACGAGCAGTACTTC
TRBV20-1	-	-	12	TRBJ2-7	CSAPRSTYEQYF	TGCAGTGCTCCTAGGTCCACCTACGAGCAGTACTTC
TRBV10-3	-	-	14	TRBJ2-7	CAISESEGGYEQYF	TGTGCCATCAGTGAGTCAGAGGGGGGGTACGAGCAGTACTTC
TRBV25-1	-	-	13	TRBJ1-5	CASSEPGNQPQHF	TGTGCCAGCAGTGAACCGGGCAATCAGCCCCAGCATTTT
TRBV2	-	-	13	TRBJ2-4	CASSREAKNIQYF	TGTGCCAGCAGCAGGGAGGCCAAAAACATTCAGTACTTC
TRBV20-1	-	-	13	TRBJ2-7	CSARGGLDYEQYF	TGCAGTGCTAGAGGGGGGCTAGACTACGAGCAGTACTTC
TRBV19	-	-	13	TRBJ2-2	CASSISESGELFF	TGTGCCAGTAGTATATCGGAATCCGGGGAGCTGTTTTTT
TRBV10-3	TRBD1	-	13	TRBJ1-5	CASGQESNQPQHF	TGTGCCTCGGGACAGGAGAGCAATCAGCCCCAGCATTTT
TRBV25-1	-	-	14	TRBJ1-1	CASSRSSRNTEAFF	TGTGCCAGCAGCAGAAGCAGCCGGAACACTGAAGCTTTCTTT
TRBV7-2	TRBD2	-	13	TRBJ2-1	CASSSSGRVEQFF	TGTGCCAGCAGCTCCTCGGGGAGGGTTGAGCAGTTCTTC